This TCR beta chain stems from a study of T cell repertoires in cytomegalovirus infection. Looking at the study overall: HLA-B-restricted CMV epitopes that are well studied were used alongside recently identified HLA-C-restricted ones. It can be stated that public TCR beta signatures indicated CMV infection as well as a matching HLA type.

To note about this clonotype: Its antigen is still unknown.

The CDR3 totals 16 residues. Germline V gene lookup returns CDR1 MGHRA and CDR2 YSYEKL. The V and J ends lost 0 bases and 7 bases respectively, with 18 bases between them. TCRdb itself ran the reads through MiXCR, one entry per CDR3 protein. The sample shows around 500,000 distinct CDR3 sequences, more than 40% of them seen only once. General study findings and limits: The study found HLA-C-restricted CMV-specific TCR beta clonotypes dominating the ex vivo response. Carriage of CMV together with the relevant HLA was identifiable through cumulative public TCR beta family frequency.

This TCR was recovered from a human donor in good health (CMV status not recorded). Some clones in this sample may be carry-over from other donors' samples. J is TRBJ2-5 and V is TRBV4-1, with TRBD2 as a possible D gene (6 bases). The sequencing here drew on cultured PBMCs, taken from culture after CMV antigen stimulation. This CDR3 reads CASSQDVASGVGTQYF. The CDR3 DNA sequence: TGCGCCAGCAGCCAAGACGTGGCATCGGGAGTTGGGACCCAGTACTTC.